The following is a TCR beta chain sequence with its context. This clone was observed a few times. Its antigen is currently not known. No qualities accompany the bases; no much larger clone lies one base away. This specimen comes from a study of Ad26.COV2.S vaccination and SARS-CoV-2 variants (dated by TCRdb to 2020 to 2022). In the study overall: Donors in the vaccine arm were drawn from COV1001, a phase I-IIa trial of Ad26.COV2.S in healthy adults that was multicentre, randomized, double-blind and placebo-controlled. Dosing of Ad26.COV2.S was intramuscular, at either 5x10^10 or 1x10^11 viral particles, delivered as one shot or as two shots spaced 56 days apart. TCRbeta repertoire sequencing was used to assess the specificity and breadth of SARS-CoV-2-reactive T cell receptors after Ad26.COV2.S vaccination. The TCR-sequenced set comprised approximately 32 samples: around 20 Ad26.COV2.S vaccine recipients, 5 placebo recipients and 8 SARS-CoV-2 convalescent individuals. Trial participants were randomized into five groups of five: low-dose or high-dose Ad26.COV2.S given once or twice, or placebo on both occasions. Investigators remained blinded to trial group allocation during experiments and outcome assessment.

Overall results and qualifications from the work: After vaccination, substantial breadth of spike-specific CD8+ and CD4+ T cell responses was reported. Comparable non-spike TCR breadth was observed between vaccine and placebo recipients, consistent with only spike being contained in the vaccine. The study was not powered for comparison of responses between vaccine doses or regimens. It was noted by the authors that total T cell responses may have been underestimated by the TCR breadth and depth analyses. Ad26.COV2.S recipients had higher spike-specific TCR breadth than placebo recipients (P = 0.0014).

The immunoSEQ Assay was used to sequence TCRbeta CDR3 regions. After extraction, genomic DNA underwent amplification by bias-controlled multiplex PCR, followed by high-throughput sequencing. The source study handled its data this way. To quantify the absolute abundance of every unique TCRbeta CDR3 region, sequences were collapsed and filtered. T cell fraction was estimated by normalizing TCRbeta template counts to usable DNA, which was measured by amplifying reference genes present in all nucleated cells. Repertoire TCRs were annotated as SARS-CoV-2-specific by exact matching of V gene, CDR3 amino acid sequence and J gene to a known reactive TCR set. The reference SARS-CoV-2 TCR set came from MIRA and was filtered for enrichment in COVID-19-positive ImmuneCODE repertoires, removing public or cross-reactive TCRs. Using the MIRA antigens, annotated TCRs were further analysed by specific ORF or by position within an ORF. Breadth was defined as annotated unique rearrangements over total unique productive rearrangements; depth was the summed frequency of those rearrangements. TCR breadth was compared between groups using two-sided Wilcoxon rank-sum tests. Sourced from immuneACCESS, this table was stored by TCRdb with only in-frame sequences that have V and J called. A share of the clones is absent; for the studies checked, an unresolved V gene accounts for under half, and the remainder has no known explanation. V and J calls plus clone size are reproduced from that table; the DNA served to infer D and trimming. The sample has 380,000 or so clones on record, 75% to 90% of them singletons. In total, the top ten clones hold roughly 5% of the sample.

The sample's treatment or condition label, decoded: roughly 18 received Ad26.COV2.S at low or high dose, single or two shots; 5 received placebo; per-sample allocation not given. For vaccine and placebo recipients, the sequenced repertoires came from samples collected on day 63 after the first injection. In Cohort 1b, some 25 adults aged 18-55 years were enrolled at a single site in Boston, USA, between 29 July and 7 August 2020. As a vaccine, Ad26.COV2.S was a replication-incompetent adenovirus type 26 vector that expressed a prefusion-stabilized SARS-CoV-2 spike protein derived from the original Wuhan strain. V is pared back by 0 bases and J by 5 bases, with 15 bases lying between the germline termini. The CDR3 contains 16 residues, cysteine and phenylalanine counted. The entry retains the CDR3 DNA only, 48 bases that are in frame from base 1. Taken from the germline V gene (reference sequence), the CDR1 and CDR2 loops are SGHNT and YYREEE.

The rearrangement joined TRBV5-4 to TRBJ2-1; the D region possibly corresponds to TRBD1 (5 bases align). The sequenced sample was peripheral blood, obtained in a trial of Ad26.COV2.S vaccine versus placebo. The clonotype comes from a person aged 18-65 years who received the Ad26.COV2.S COVID-19 vaccine or a placebo. CDR3 reads: CASSLAGRFRDNEQFF. The bases are TGTGCCAGCAGCTTGGCTGGTCGATTCAGGGACAATGAGCAGTTCTTC.